This T cell receptor (beta chain) comes out of a study of blood T cell repertoires in COVID-19. In the study overall: Some COVID-19 samples were acute and others convalescent; all came from the United States, Italy and Spain. PBMCs, B-cell-depleted T cells, or T cells provided the cDNA or gDNA that made up the material.

Original processing notes: Reference gene primer amplification gave nucleated cell count estimates. TCRdb's copy holds only in-frame clones and misses some; the assay was immunoSEQ multiplex PCR. V and J calls and clone size are given by that table; D and trimming were obtained from the DNA. Of fewer than 200,000 clones in the sample, around 72% were seen once. V dropped 4 bases and J dropped 3 bases, with 10 bases sitting between them. This CDR3 contains 13 residues. CDR1 is LGHDT and CDR2 is YNNKEL in the germline V gene (reference sequence). This TCR was recovered from a woman aged 80 or older with acute or convalescent COVID-19. The sequencing input was peripheral blood. The rearrangement uses TRBV3-1 (or the pseudogene TRBV3-2) and TRBJ2-7, with a weak D call TRBD1 (6 bases). CDR3 sequence: CASSPNRVYEQYF. CDR3 in DNA: TGTGCCAGCAGCCCAAACAGGGTCTACGAGCAGTACTTC.